The 27 T cell receptor beta chains below were found in one sample sequenced in a study of T cells in pancreatic ductal adenocarcinoma. No neoadjuvant therapy was given to the selected pancreatic ductal adenocarcinoma patients before their surgery. Sequencing used immunoSEQ multiplex PCR; TCRdb keeps in-frame clones, though not all of them. Among 31,000 or so clones listed, around 94% were seen once. The sequencing sample was made of PBMCs. These receptors came from a human donor with pancreatic ductal adenocarcinoma.

The chain uses TRBV7-2 and TRBJ2-7, with 7 bases fitting TRBD2. V shed 7 bases and J 3 bases; nucleotides not matched to a gene: 6. The CDR3 covers 13 residues. Germline CDR1 is SGHTA and CDR2 is FQGNSA. CDR3 nucleotides: TGTGCCAGCACCGCGGCTAGCGGCTACGAGCAGTACTTC. This encodes CASTAASGYEQYF.

This chain connects TRBV6-1 to TRBJ1-6; D is uncertain. Trimming left V 6 bases short and J 6 bases short, with 15 bases between. There are 15 residues in the CDR3. From germline, CDR1 is MNHNS and CDR2 SASEGT. In DNA form, the CDR3 reads TGTGCCAGCAGAATTCGTAGGGCTGGTAATTCACCCCTCCACTTT. It yields the protein CASRIRRAGNSPLHF.

The V gene is TRBV14, the J gene TRBJ2-6; tentatively, D is TRBD1 or TRBD2 (5 bases each). From germline, CDR1 is SGHDN and CDR2 FVKESK. The CDR3 is 16 amino acids. The V gene lost 0 bases and the J gene lost 2 bases, with 8 bases spanning the gap. The CDR3 loop is CASSQDGGAGANVLTF. The CDR3 bases are TGTGCCAGCAGCCAAGATGGGGGAGCTGGGGCCAACGTCCTGACTTTC. Using reference TRBV14 and TRBJ2-6 for the parts outside the CDR3, the full variable domain is EAGVTQFPSHSVIEKGQTVTLRCDPISGHDNLYWYRRVMGKEIKFLLHFVKESKQDESGMPNNRFLAERTGGTYSTLKVQPAELEDSGVYFCASSQDGGAGANVLTFGAGSRLTVL.

This clone was seen a single time. The J gene is TRBJ2-2, the V gene TRBV6-1; 13 bases align to TRBD2. Germline CDR1 and CDR2: MNHNS and SASEGT. CDR3 length: 17 residues. V gave up 3 bases and J gave up 5 bases; unmatched junction bases: 6. The CDR3 loop is CASSDTSGRARTGELFF. CDR3 in DNA: TGTGCCAGCAGTGATACTAGCGGGAGGGCCAGGACCGGGGAGCTGTTTTTT.

V gene TRBV10-3 combines with J gene TRBJ2-5, with a weak D call TRBD2 (5 bases). The V and J ends lost 2 bases and 7 bases respectively, with 11 bases between them. The CDR3 runs to 13 residues. The germline CDR1 and CDR2 sequences are ENHRY and SYGVKD. The CDR3 DNA is TGTGCCATCAGTGAGGCAGCGGTAGGGACCCAGTACTTC. Translated: CAISEAAVGTQYF.

This clone was seen once. The chain couples TRBV10-3 to TRBJ1-2; 7 bases line up with TRBD1. The CDR3 spans 13 residues. V trimming: 6 bases; J trimming: 1 base; junction bases outside the gene matches: 2. The germline V gene encodes CDR1 ENHRY and CDR2 SYGVKD. The CDR3, as DNA: TGTGCCATCAGCCGACAGGGTAACTATGGCTACACCTTC. Protein sequence: CAISRQGNYGYTF.

The chain recombines TRBV19 with TRBJ2-1; the D gene is possibly TRBD2 (5 bases). The CDR3 spans 13 residues. With 1 base removed from V and 5 bases from J, the gap between germline ends came to 6 bases. In germline, CDR1 is LNHDA, CDR2 SQIVND (reference sequence). This chain's CDR3 is CASSIAADNEQFF. As DNA, the CDR3 is TGTGCCAGTAGTATAGCAGCGGACAATGAGCAGTTCTTC. Full variable domain (outside the CDR3, taken from reference TRBV19 and TRBJ2-1): DGGITQSPKYLFRKEGQNVTLSCEQNLNHDAMYWYRQDPGQGLRLIYYSQIVNDFQKGDIAEGYSVSREKKESFPLTVTSAQKNPTAFYLCASSIAADNEQFFGPGTRLTVL.

The V and J genes are TRBV18 and TRBJ1-1; a possible D gene is TRBD1 (5 bases). The germline V and J ends were trimmed by 2 bases and 2 bases, with 15 bases remaining between them. CDR1 KGHSH and CDR2 LQKENI come from the germline V gene. This CDR3 has 16 amino acids. The CDR3 DNA reads as TGTGCCAGCTCACCAGGCGGGCAGGGCCTAAACACTGAAGCTTTCTTT. Translation gives CASSPGGQGLNTEAFF.

V and J are TRBV7-9 and TRBJ2-2, with D possibly TRBD2 on 6 matching bases. This CDR3 contains 15 residues. V shed 10 bases and J shed 4 bases, with 19 bases lying between them. Germline V gene data show CDR1 as SEHNR and CDR2 as FQNEAQ (reference sequence). The CDR3 here is CATLRAGTITGELFF. As DNA, the CDR3 is TGTGCCACCCTTAGGGCGGGAACTATCACCGGGGAGCTGTTTTTT.

The V and J genes are TRBV6-1 and TRBJ1-2; 7 bases are a match to TRBD1. Germline CDR1 MNHNS, CDR2 SASEGT. The CDR3 has 15 amino acids. The trim removed 4 bases at V and 1 base at J, leaving 6 bases unmatched. The CDR3 sequence is CASSVNRDSNYGYTF. CDR3 nucleotides: TGTGCCAGCAGTGTAAACCGGGACAGTAACTATGGCTACACCTTC.

This clone was seen just once. The gene calls are TRBV9 and TRBJ1-2; TRBD1 matches at 8 bases. Germline CDR1 is SGDLS and CDR2 is YYNGEE. V trimming: 0 bases; J trimming: 6 bases; junction bases outside the gene matches: 1. The CDR3 covers 13 residues. Written as DNA, the CDR3 is TGTGCCAGCAGCGTAGGGACAGGGAATGGCTACACCTTC. Residues: CASSVGTGNGYTF.

This clone was recorded a few times. The rearrangement uses TRBV21-1 and TRBJ2-7; the table's D call TRBD1 went unverified against the DNA. TRBV21-1 is recorded as a pseudogene. The CDR3 extends over 14 amino acids. The DNA for the CDR3 is TGTGCCAGCAGCAGCTCCGGGACACTATACGAGCAGTACTTC. Encoded protein: CASSSSGTLYEQYF.

This chain links TRBV11-1 with TRBJ1-1; maybe TRBD1 (6 bases). The length of the CDR3 is 17 residues. V gave up 1 base and J gave up 0 bases, with 15 bases separating them. In germline, CDR1 is SGHAT, CDR2 FQDESV (reference sequence). DNA of the CDR3: TGTGCCAGCAGCTTAGAGGCGGCAGGGGAGCTGAACACTGAAGCTTTCTTT. It yields the protein CASSLEAAGELNTEAFF.

J is TRBJ2-7 and V is TRBV7-8; TRBD2 is a possible D gene (6 bases). This CDR3 spans 15 amino acids. V was clipped by 1 base and J by 2 bases, with 12 bases between them. Germline V lookup: CDR1 SGHVS, CDR2 FQNEAQ. The CDR3, as DNA: TGTGCCAGCAGCTTAGGGGCTAGCGCGACCTACGAGCAGTACTTC. Protein sequence: CASSLGASATYEQYF.

This clone showed up just once. V gene TRBV5-5 combines with J gene TRBJ1-6; D call uncertain. This CDR3 is 14 amino acids long. The germline gives CDR1 SGHKS, CDR2 YYEKEE (reference sequence). Trimming shortened V by 6 bases and J by 5 bases, and 12 bases separated the two germline ends. The CDR3 sequence is CASTLTLNNSPLHF. CDR3 nucleotide sequence: TGTGCCAGCACCCTGACACTTAATAATTCACCCCTCCACTTT. Together with reference TRBV5-5 and TRBJ1-6, the CDR3 gives the full variable domain: DAGVTQSPTHLIKTRGQQVTLRCSPISGHKSVSWYQQVLGQGPQFIFQYYEKEERGRGNFPDRFSARQFPNYSSELNVNALLLGDSALYLCASTLTLNNSPLHFGNGTRLTVT.

The chain is built from TRBV5-6 and TRBJ2-3, with 9 bases lining up with TRBD2. Trimming removed 4 bases from V and 5 bases from J; junction bases left unmatched: 14. This CDR3 contains 17 residues. CDR1 SGHDT and CDR2 YYEEEE come from the germline V gene. The CDR3 loop is CASSLPFVLAGEDTQYF. CDR3 sequence (DNA): TGTGCCAGCAGCCTCCCCTTCGTACTAGCGGGCGAAGATACGCAGTATTTT.

The chain joins TRBV19 to TRBJ2-2; tentatively, D is TRBD1 (5 bases). V was trimmed by 10 bases and J by 5 bases, leaving 17 bases between them. This CDR3 has 14 residues. Germline lookup yields CDR1 LNHDA and CDR2 SQIVND (reference sequence). The CDR3 DNA is TGTGCCACCCAGGACACCCCGAGGACCGGGGAGCTGTTTTTT. Protein sequence: CATQDTPRTGELFF.

The chain is built from TRBV7-9 and TRBJ2-5, with TRBD2 matching over 8 bases. V dropped 7 bases and J dropped 4; count of bases not matched to a gene: 11. Germline CDR1 and CDR2: SEHNR and FQNEAQ (reference sequence). The CDR3 sequence is 15 residues long. The CDR3 reads CASTSRLALLETQYF. The CDR3 DNA is TGTGCCAGCACTTCCCGACTAGCGTTGTTAGAGACCCAGTACTTC.

The chain uses TRBV6-4 and TRBJ1-1; TRBD1 might be the D (5 bases). The V and J ends lost 5 bases and 4 bases respectively, with 14 bases between them. The CDR3 is 14 amino acids. Germline lookup yields CDR1 MRHNA and CDR2 SNTAGT. The CDR3 DNA reads TGTGCCAGCAGTACAATTCCGGGGGGCACTGAAGCTTTCTTT. This gives the protein CASSTIPGGTEAFF.

As regards this clone: One junction end does not reproduce the germline sequence, and a read error may be involved. The genes are TRBV6-1 and TRBJ2-1; D ambiguous. Germline CDR1 reads MNHNS; CDR2 reads SASEGT. The CDR3 is made up of 15 amino acids. CDR3 coding DNA: TGTGCCAGCAGTGAACAGGCTCAATCCTTCAATGAGCAGTTCTTC. It is translated as CASSEQAQSFNEQFF.

The J gene is TRBJ2-7, the V gene TRBV6-1; possible D gene TRBD1, 5 bases. The CDR3 is made up of 15 amino acids. CDR1 is MNHNS, CDR2 SASEGT, per germline. The ends were cut back, 3 bases at V and 3 bases at J, with 15 bases in the middle. CDR3 bases: TGTGCCAGCAGTGATCTTCACCAGGGTGTCTACGAGCAGTACTTC. Translated, it gives CASSDLHQGVYEQYF.

This chain connects TRBV4-3 to TRBJ1-2, with D possibly TRBD1 on 5 matching bases. Germline CDR1 is LGHNA and CDR2 is YSLEER. Deletions cut 0 bases from V and 5 bases from J, with 16 bases between. The CDR3 extends over 16 amino acids. The CDR3 sequence: CASSQDRDSLEYGYTF. For the CDR3, the DNA is TGCGCCAGCAGCCAAGATCGCGACAGTCTGGAGTATGGCTACACCTTC.

V is TRBV5-1 and J is TRBJ2-1, with 14 bases aligning to TRBD2. This CDR3 region has 15 residues. V trimming: 4 bases; J trimming: 9 bases; junction bases outside the gene matches: 6. Germline assignment: CDR1 SGHRS and CDR2 YFSETQ. CDR3 in DNA: TGCGCCAGCAGCCCTGGGACTAGCGGGAGAGGTGAGCAGTTCTTC. Its protein product is CASSPGTSGRGEQFF.

This sequence joins TRBV14 and TRBJ1-1; D gene uncertain. The V gene's germline CDR1 is SGHDN and CDR2 FVKESK. V gave up 2 bases and J gave up 4 bases, with 11 bases separating them. CDR3 length: 14 residues. CDR3 bases: TGTGCCAGCAGCCAACAATATCCGGGCACTGAAGCTTTCTTT. Translation gives CASSQQYPGTEAFF.

The rearrangement links TRBV13 to TRBJ2-3; 11 bases agree with TRBD2. The germline V gene encodes CDR1 PRHDT and CDR2 FYEKMQ (reference sequence). The CDR3 totals 16 residues. The trim removed 4 bases at V and 0 bases at J, leaving 3 bases unmatched. CDR3 DNA: TGTGCCAGCAGCTCTGGACTAGCGGGTAGCACAGATACGCAGTATTTT. It translates to CASSSGLAGSTDTQYF. Looking up the rest from reference TRBV13 and TRBJ2-3 gives the full variable domain: AAGVIQSPRHLIKEKRETATLKCYPIPRHDTVYWYQQGPGQDPQFLISFYEKMQSDKGSIPDRFSAQQFSDYHSELNMSSLELGDSALYFCASSSGLAGSTDTQYFGPGTRLTVL.

The chain recombines TRBV18 with TRBJ1-1; 7 bases map to TRBD1. The CDR3 is 14 amino acids. With V trimmed by 6 bases and J by 6 bases, 10 bases remained unmatched. Germline loops: CDR1 KGHSH, CDR2 LQKENI. The DNA of the CDR3 is TGTGCCAGCTCTTCGACAGGGCTTTTATCTGAAGCTTTCTTT. Protein product: CASSSTGLLSEAFF.

This clone has a single count. As DNA, the CDR3 is TGTGCCAGTAGTATCACAGGACAGGGCGGTGAGCAGTTCTTC. Amino acid sequence: CASSITGQGGEQFF. This chain links TRBV19 with TRBJ2-1, with 8 bases lining up with TRBD1. Per the germline V gene, CDR1 is LNHDA and CDR2 is SQIVND (reference sequence). V lost 3 bases and J lost 9; bases outside the gene matches: 7. The CDR3 runs to 14 residues.